The clone carrying this TCR beta chain has only a few counts. Its antigen is not identified. This record comes from a study of response to subunit inactivated influenza vaccine. General observations from the study: A suggestion made by the authors is that each seasonal influenza vaccination recruits few new T cells.

The CDR3 spans 12 residues. V shed 6 bases and J 8 bases; nucleotides not matched to a gene: 3. Germline V gives CDR1 LNHNV, CDR2 YYDKDF (reference sequence). TCRdb reprocessed the RT-PCR reads with MiXCR, giving one entry per CDR3 protein. The sample lists about 520,000 distinct CDR3 sequences; under 8.5% were seen once. The chain carries TRBV15 and TRBJ1-2; 10 bases agree with TRBD1. The sample here was PBMCs from blood, taken around 25 months after vaccination. This receptor was obtained from a man aged 50-75 years who received an inactivated influenza vaccine. The CDR3 loop is CATRGTGEGYTF. CDR3 DNA sequence: TGTGCCACCAGAGGGACAGGGGAAGGCTACACCTTC.